The 3 T cell receptor beta chains presented below share a single source sample, sequenced in a study of shared clonotypes between healthy human individuals. Libraries were prepared by immunoSEQ multiplex PCR; TCRdb keeps only in-frame clonotypes and omits some of them. This sample has about 2 million clones, with about 94% found just once. The naive CD8 subset, CD45RO-negative cells positively selected for CCR7, excluded terminally differentiated effector memory CD45RA+ cells. Sequenced: naive CD8+ T cells sorted from blood. These receptors originate from a man between 18 and 29 years old in good health.

The V call is TRBV29-1, the J call TRBJ2-7; TRBD2 matches at 10 bases. Unmatched junction bases numbered 7, after V lost 6 bases and J lost 2 bases. The CDR3 loop spans 14 amino acids. Germline V CDR1 and CDR2: SQVTM, ANQGSEA. The CDR3: CSVAGTSETYEQYF. CDR3 in DNA: TGCAGCGTGGCCGGGACTAGCGAGACCTACGAGCAGTACTTC.

V usage is TRBV28 and J usage is TRBJ2-5, with D possibly matching TRBD1 (6 bases). Germline V gene lookup returns CDR1 MDHEN and CDR2 SYDVKM. The V end was cut by 10 bases, the J end by 2 bases, with 17 bases between. The CDR3 contains 14 residues. The CDR3 loop is CATLAAGAQETQYF. In nucleotides, the CDR3 is TGTGCCACCCTCGCGGCAGGGGCACAAGAGACCCAGTACTTC.

The gene calls are TRBV28 and TRBJ2-1, with TRBD2 identical over 10 bases. There are 11 residues in the CDR3. V shed 11 bases, J shed 10 bases, and the junction held 5 bases outside the gene matches. Germline V CDR1 and CDR2: MDHEN, SYDVKM. In DNA form, the CDR3 reads TGTGCCTCTAGCGGGAGCGGGGAGCAGTTCTTC. Amino acids: CASSGSGEQFF.